These T cell receptor beta chains were read from a single sample in a study of T cells expressing NK-cell markers. TCRdb reanalyzed the 5' RACE reads and collapses them to one entry per CDR3 protein, without DNA. Recorded for this sample: 500,000 to 600,000 distinct CDR3 sequences. Sample: blood T cells: a sorted CD56 or NKG2C T cell subset, CD4+ or CD8+ T cells, or bulk PBMC T cells (not recorded which). The receptors derive from a man aged 18-30 years in good health. Each CDR3 is given with its conserved first and last residue. Fields, in order: V gene, J gene, CDR3 protein.

>TRBV7-3|TRBJ2-2
CASSLSFRGSPFF
>TRBV6-2/TRBV6-3|TRBJ1-5
CASIQGGSNQPQHF
>TRBV11-2|TRBJ2-7
CASTSFRGRRSYEQYF
>TRBV12-3/TRBV12-4|TRBJ2-3
CASKTRPDTQYF
>TRBV4-3|TRBJ2-1
CASSSDRGRFNEQFF
>TRBV7-9|TRBJ1-1
CASSYRQGRNTEAFF
>TRBV6-1|TRBJ1-4
CASSRRDRSKKLFF
>TRBV20-1|TRBJ2-1
CSPMASGNPGEQFF
>TRBV12-3/TRBV12-4|TRBJ2-7
CASSFAQFPVQGPVHEQYF
>TRBV3-1|TRBJ1-1
CASSQQGSEAFF
>TRBV5-1|TRBJ2-1
CASSRRERMSYNEQFF
>TRBV28|TRBJ1-4
CASRTTGGTEKLFF
>TRBV28|TRBJ2-2
CASDSAANTGELFF
>TRBV19|TRBJ2-3
CASSNPGSSTDTQYF
>TRBV5-5|TRBJ2-1
CASSLLASKYNEQFF
>TRBV5-1|TRBJ2-5
CASSSHTGQETQYF
>TRBV5-1|TRBJ2-3
CASSRDGPSTDTQYF
>TRBV27|TRBJ1-5
CASSPPPTGTGQPQHF
>TRBV12-3/TRBV12-4|TRBJ1-4
CASSKQGREKLFF
>TRBV12-3/TRBV12-4|TRBJ2-2
CASSNLLGRYTGELFF
>TRBV4-2|TRBJ2-7
CASSPSGDNPYEQYF
>TRBV10-3|TRBJ2-5
CASDRGKGETQYF
>TRBV3-1|TRBJ2-3
CASSQDRETGPDTQYF
>TRBV7-9|TRBJ2-1
CASSHPGLAGYNEQFF
>TRBV6-5|TRBJ1-1
CASSYSRPGGGTEAFF
>TRBV15|TRBJ2-1
CATSRLAGSYNEQFF
>TRBV7-8|TRBJ2-3
CASRHMTSGNLDTQYF
>TRBV25-1|TRBJ1-1
CASSEAWGGNTEAFF
>TRBV6-2/TRBV6-3|TRBJ2-3
CASRNGLPTGTQYF
>TRBV6-5|TRBJ2-1
CASSYWGETSHEQFF
>TRBV24-1|TRBJ2-2
CATSDFVGAPNTGELFF
>TRBV15|TRBJ2-6
CATKGWDSSPSGANVLTF
>TRBV7-9|TRBJ2-1
CASSFGIRESRFF
>TRBV4-2|TRBJ2-1
CASSPAGTSISNEQFF
>TRBV11-2|TRBJ2-1
CASSPRLAGPMDEQFF
>TRBV7-6|TRBJ2-5
CASSGNTVNQETQYF
>TRBV27|TRBJ1-6
CASRFGTDNSPLHF
>TRBV2|TRBJ1-1
CASSDRDRMNTEAFF
>TRBV7-2|TRBJ2-5
CASRGTGSPQETQYF
>TRBV12-3/TRBV12-4|TRBJ2-2
CASSVGQSYTGELFF
>TRBV20-1|TRBJ2-5
CSAPLGSKETQYF
>TRBV7-9|TRBJ2-1
CASAPVSGNEQFF
>TRBV29-1|TRBJ2-6
CSVAGGFLGANVLTF
>TRBV20-1|TRBJ2-1
CSATLAGFNEQFF
>TRBV2|TRBJ2-7
CASRRSRDLGFEQYF
>TRBV12-3/TRBV12-4|TRBJ2-3
CASSLVGSGVDTQYF
>TRBV6-1|TRBJ1-5
CASSPGVGNQPQHF
>TRBV6-1|TRBJ2-3
CATRTTIGTDTQYF
>TRBV30|TRBJ2-5
CAWSRLAGDETQYF
>TRBV18|TRBJ2-4
CASSLKQGRENIQYF